This T cell receptor beta chain was documented in a study of shared clonotypes between healthy human individuals (dated by TCRdb to 2018 to 2021). Regarding the study in general: A couple of women and three men aged 18 to 49 years were included in the cohort. For each donor, CD4 naive and CD4 memory were each run on three plates, CD8 naive on two plates, and CD8 memory on one plate. The study deeply sequenced blood TCR repertoires of five healthy adults to estimate repertoire size and the extent of clonotype sharing between individuals. To increase sequencing depth and limit assay-specific biases, different laboratories used diverse techniques to prepare libraries and sequence TCR repertoires. Leukapheresis yielded between about 0.85 and 9 billion PBMCs per donor. The paper as a whole reports these results and caveats: Because the study included only a small number of donors, the genetic and exposure-history diversity represented was limited. Larger estimated clonotype richness was generally found for naive subsets than for memory subsets. Approximately 5% of naive CD4, more than 3% of naive CD8, 2% to 2.5% of memory CD4, and more than 0.35% of memory CD8 clonotypes were shared across a few donors. Pairwise subsampling indicated that sequencing depth was expected to affect the degree of clonotype sharing among donors. Sampling was restricted to blood, and TCR repertoires in tissues likely differ from the TCR repertoires found in blood. Compared with non-shared clonotypes, the clonotypes found in all four sorted-subset donors had higher generation probabilities. Rarefaction of sorted-subset datasets indicated incomplete sequencing despite the large sequencing depth.

Concerning this clone: What this receptor recognizes is not known. Per-base quality was not reported, and no clone a single base away is much larger than it. Within the sample, other DNA sequences also encode this same CDR3.

TCR CDR3 regions were amplified from genomic DNA by multiplex PCR using the deep immunoSEQ assay. Genomic DNA extracted from each cell subset was distributed evenly over all wells of several immunoSEQ 96-well plates, and each plate served as one replicate. For sorted subsets, roughly 200 ng of genomic DNA, equivalent to some 33,000 T cell genomes, went into each replicate PCR. Purified libraries were quantified with a Qubit 3.0 fluorometer, sized on a Bioanalyzer 2100, and re-quantified with the KAPA Library Quantification kit. Each immunoSEQ 96-well plate was sequenced on its own single-read 150-cycle Illumina NextSeq 550 flow cell. As for how the authors treated the data: Because only junctional sequences without quality scores were contained in the immunoSEQ output, filtering matching that applied to full-length reads could not be performed. To assign V/J genes and CDR3, sequences were annotated against IMGT germline references using PyIR, a Python wrapper for IgBLAST v1.9. Reads were filtered out if the reads had weak V/J assignments (E-value above 1e-6), no CDR3, stop codons, out-of-frame junctions, or ambiguous translated residues. V3J clonotypes were defined as sequences sharing the same inferred V gene, J gene, and CDR3 amino acid sequence. The percentage overlap between two repertoires was calculated by dividing the number of shared unique clonotypes by the size of the smaller repertoire. Repertoire richness was assessed with RTK rarefaction, the Chao1 estimator, and Recon v2.1 estimates of unobserved clonotypes. Generation probabilities were computed with OLGA for all TCRbeta clonotypes obtained by the gDNA method from several donors. TCRdb's version of the immuneACCESS table is confined to in-frame rearrangements and falls short of the full clone set. An unresolved V gene accounts for under half of the shortfall where checked; the remainder is of unknown origin. The V and J calls and clone size were taken over from that table, and D and trimming were inferred from the DNA. For this sample the table gives more than 2 million clones, of which roughly 95% were detected only once. Together, the top ten hold 0.13% of the sample.

The donors were healthy, HIV-negative adults who had no recently reported acute infections or vaccinations. Every donor was a Caucasian adult living in Nashville, Tennessee, USA. CD4+ T cells were enriched through magnetic negative selection, after which naive cells were positively selected on CD45RA and the remaining negative fraction served as the memory subset. After blood collection by leukapheresis, PBMCs were isolated using Ficoll-Histopaque density gradient centrifugation and then cryopreserved in the vapor phase of liquid nitrogen. Analytical flow cytometry was used to check the purity and quantity of every magnetically sorted T cell population. Genomic DNA was isolated from every sorted fraction and measured by UV absorbance on a Nanodrop 2000c. The sequence derives from a man aged 18-30 years in good health. The sequenced material came from naive CD4+ T cells sorted from blood. Per the publication, the cell subset or site label means: CD45RA+ positively selected.

The CDR3 is CASSSGVGETQYF. The DNA reads TGCGCCAGCAGTTCCGGGGTAGGGGAGACCCAGTACTTC. The chain links TRBV5-1 with TRBJ2-5, with a tentative D gene TRBD2 over 5 matching bases. The cysteine opens and the phenylalanine closes a CDR3 of 13 amino acids. Only the CDR3 portion is preserved as DNA: 39 bases, with reading frame beginning at the first base. Trimming at the junction amounts to 5 bases on V and 5 bases on J, and the germline ends lie 13 bases apart. The germline V gene supplies CDR1 SGHRS and CDR2 YFSETQ.